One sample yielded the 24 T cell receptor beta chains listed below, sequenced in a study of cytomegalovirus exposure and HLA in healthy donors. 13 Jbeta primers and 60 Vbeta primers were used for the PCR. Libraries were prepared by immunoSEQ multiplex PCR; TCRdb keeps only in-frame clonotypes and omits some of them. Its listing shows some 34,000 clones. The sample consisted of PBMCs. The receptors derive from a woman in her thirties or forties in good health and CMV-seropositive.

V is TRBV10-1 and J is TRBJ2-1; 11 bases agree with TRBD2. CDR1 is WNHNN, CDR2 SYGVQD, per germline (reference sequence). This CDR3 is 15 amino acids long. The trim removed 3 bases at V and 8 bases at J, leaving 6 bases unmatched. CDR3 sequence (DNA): TGCGCCAGCAGTGACGGGGTAGCGGGAGGGTATGAGCAGTTCTTC. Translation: CASSDGVAGGYEQFF.

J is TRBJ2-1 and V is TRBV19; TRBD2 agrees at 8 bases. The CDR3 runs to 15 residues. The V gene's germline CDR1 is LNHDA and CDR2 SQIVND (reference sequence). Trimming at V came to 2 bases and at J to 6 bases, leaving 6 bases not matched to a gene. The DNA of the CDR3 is TGTGCCAGTAGTATATCCAGCGGGAGTCTCAATGAGCAGTTCTTC. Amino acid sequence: CASSISSGSLNEQFF.

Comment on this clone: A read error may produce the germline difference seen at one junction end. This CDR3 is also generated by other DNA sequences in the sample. The DNA of the CDR3 is TGTGCCAGCAGTTCCCTAGGACAGTCACGTAATTCACCCCTACACTTT. This encodes CASSSLGQSRNSPLHF. V is TRBV28 and J is TRBJ1-6, with a tentative D call TRBD1 (6 bases). The length of the CDR3 is 16 residues. Germline V CDR1 and CDR2: MDHEN, SYDVKM.

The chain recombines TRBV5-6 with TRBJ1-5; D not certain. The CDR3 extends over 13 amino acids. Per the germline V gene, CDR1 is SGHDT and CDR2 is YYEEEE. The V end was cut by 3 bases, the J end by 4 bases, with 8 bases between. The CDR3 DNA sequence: TGTGCCAGCAGCTCTGGCCAGAATCAGCCCCAGCATTTT. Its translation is CASSSGQNQPQHF. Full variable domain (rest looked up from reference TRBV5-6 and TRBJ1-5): DAGVTQSPTHLIKTRGQQVTLRCSPKSGHDTVSWYQQALGQGPQFIFQYYEEEERQRGNFPDRFSGHQFPNYSSELNVNALLLGDSALYLCASSSGQNQPQHFGDGTRLSIL.

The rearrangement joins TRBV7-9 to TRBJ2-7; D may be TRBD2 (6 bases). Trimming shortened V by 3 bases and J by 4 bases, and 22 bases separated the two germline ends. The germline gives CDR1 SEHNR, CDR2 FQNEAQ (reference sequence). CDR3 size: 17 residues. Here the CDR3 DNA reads TGTGCCAGCAGCTTCTCAACTCCTAGCGACTCGTTTTACGAGCAGTACTTC. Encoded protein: CASSFSTPSDSFYEQYF.

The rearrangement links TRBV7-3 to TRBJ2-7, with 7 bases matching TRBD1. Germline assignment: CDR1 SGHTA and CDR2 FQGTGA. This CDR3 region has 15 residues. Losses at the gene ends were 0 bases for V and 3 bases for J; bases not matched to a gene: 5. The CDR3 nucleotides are TGTGCCAGCAGCTTAACAGGGGACAGCGTCTACGAGCAGTACTTC. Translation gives CASSLTGDSVYEQYF.

The CDR3 loop is CASTDRTYEQYF. In DNA, the CDR3 is TGCGCCAGCACGGACAGAACCTACGAGCAGTACTTC. This sequence joins TRBV5-1 and TRBJ2-7, with D possibly TRBD1 on 6 matching bases. Germline assignment: CDR1 SGHRS and CDR2 YFSETQ. V dropped 6 bases and J dropped 2 bases, with 9 bases sitting between them. This CDR3 region has 12 residues.

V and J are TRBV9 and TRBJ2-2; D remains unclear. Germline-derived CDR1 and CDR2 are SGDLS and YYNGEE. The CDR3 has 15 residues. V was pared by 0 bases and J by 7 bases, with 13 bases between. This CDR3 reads CASSVGNRVLGELFF. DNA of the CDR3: TGTGCCAGCAGCGTAGGAAATCGGGTCCTCGGGGAGCTGTTTTTT.

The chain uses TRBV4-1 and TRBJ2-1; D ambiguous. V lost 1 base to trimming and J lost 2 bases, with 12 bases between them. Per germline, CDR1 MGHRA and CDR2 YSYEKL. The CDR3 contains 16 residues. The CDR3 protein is CASSQVRLVAYNEQFF. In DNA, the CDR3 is TGCGCCAGCAGCCAAGTTAGGCTAGTTGCCTACAATGAGCAGTTCTTC.

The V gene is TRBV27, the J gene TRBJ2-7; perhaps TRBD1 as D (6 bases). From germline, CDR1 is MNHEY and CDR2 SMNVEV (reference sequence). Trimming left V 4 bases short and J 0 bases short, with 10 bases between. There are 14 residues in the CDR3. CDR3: CASSYQGPSYEQYF. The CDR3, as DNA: TGTGCCAGCAGTTACCAGGGGCCCTCCTACGAGCAGTACTTC.

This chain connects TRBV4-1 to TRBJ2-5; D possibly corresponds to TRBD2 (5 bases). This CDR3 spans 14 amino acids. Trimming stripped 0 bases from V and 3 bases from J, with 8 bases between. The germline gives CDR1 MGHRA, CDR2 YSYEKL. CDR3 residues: CASSQDKTKETQYF. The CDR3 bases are TGCGCCAGCAGCCAAGATAAGACTAAAGAGACCCAGTACTTC.

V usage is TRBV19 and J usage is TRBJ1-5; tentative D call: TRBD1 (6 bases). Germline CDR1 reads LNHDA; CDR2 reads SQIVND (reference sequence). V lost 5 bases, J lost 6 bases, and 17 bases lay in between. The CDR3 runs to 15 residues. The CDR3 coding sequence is TGTGCCAGTAGTCCCCGAAGGGGGTCCGGTCAGCCCCAGCATTTT. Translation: CASSPRRGSGQPQHF.

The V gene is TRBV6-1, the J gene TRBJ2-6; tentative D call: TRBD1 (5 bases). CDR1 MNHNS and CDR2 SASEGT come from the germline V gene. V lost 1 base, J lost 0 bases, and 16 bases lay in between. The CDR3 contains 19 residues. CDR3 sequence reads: CASSEGGEPLSSGANVLTF. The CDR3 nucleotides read TGTGCCAGCAGTGAAGGGGGCGAGCCCCTTAGCTCTGGGGCCAACGTCCTGACTTTC.

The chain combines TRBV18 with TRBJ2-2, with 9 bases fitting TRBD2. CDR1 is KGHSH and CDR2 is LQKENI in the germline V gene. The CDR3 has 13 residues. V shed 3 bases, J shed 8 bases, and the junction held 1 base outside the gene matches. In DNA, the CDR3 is TGTGCCAGCTCACCGGGACTAGCTGGGGAGCTGTTTTTT. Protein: CASSPGLAGELFF. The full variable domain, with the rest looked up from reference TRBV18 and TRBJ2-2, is NAGVMQNPRHLVRRRGQEARLRCSPMKGHSHVYWYRQLPEEGLKFMVYLQKENIIDESGMPKERFSAEFPKEGPSILRIQQVVRGDSAAYFCASSPGLAGELFFGEGSRLTVL.

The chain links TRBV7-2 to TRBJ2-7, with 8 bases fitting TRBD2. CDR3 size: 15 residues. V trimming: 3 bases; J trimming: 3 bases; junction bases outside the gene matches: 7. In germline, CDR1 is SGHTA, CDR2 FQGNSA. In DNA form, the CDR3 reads TGTGCCAGCAGCTTTCTGGCCAGCGGGAGCTACGAGCAGTACTTC. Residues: CASSFLASGSYEQYF.

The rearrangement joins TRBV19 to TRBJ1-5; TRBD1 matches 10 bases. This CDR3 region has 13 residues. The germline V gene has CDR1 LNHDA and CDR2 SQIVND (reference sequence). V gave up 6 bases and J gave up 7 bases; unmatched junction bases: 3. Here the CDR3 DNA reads TGTGCCAGTAGCCAGGACAGGGGGCAGCCCCAGCATTTT. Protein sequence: CASSQDRGQPQHF.

The CDR3 DNA is TGTGCCAGCAGTGAAACCTCAGGGGTTAGTGAAAAACTGTTTTTT. Amino acids: CASSETSGVSEKLFF. The V and J genes are TRBV6-1 and TRBJ1-4; TRBD1 is a possible D gene (6 bases). Germline loops: CDR1 MNHNS, CDR2 SASEGT. The CDR3 loop spans 15 amino acids. The V end was cut by 2 bases, the J end by 7 bases, with 14 bases between.

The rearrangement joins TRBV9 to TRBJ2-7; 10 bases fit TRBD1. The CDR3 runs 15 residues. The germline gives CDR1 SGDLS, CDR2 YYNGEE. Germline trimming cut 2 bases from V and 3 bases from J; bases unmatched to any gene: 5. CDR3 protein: CASSVAGTGVYEQYF. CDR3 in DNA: TGTGCCAGCAGCGTGGCCGGGACAGGGGTCTACGAGCAGTACTTC.

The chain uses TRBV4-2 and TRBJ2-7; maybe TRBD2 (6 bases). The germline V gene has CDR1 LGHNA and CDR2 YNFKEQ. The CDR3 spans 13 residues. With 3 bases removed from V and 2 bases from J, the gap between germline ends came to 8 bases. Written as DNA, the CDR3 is TGTGCCAGCAGCCAGGGGGGTGCCTACGAGCAGTACTTC. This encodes CASSQGGAYEQYF.

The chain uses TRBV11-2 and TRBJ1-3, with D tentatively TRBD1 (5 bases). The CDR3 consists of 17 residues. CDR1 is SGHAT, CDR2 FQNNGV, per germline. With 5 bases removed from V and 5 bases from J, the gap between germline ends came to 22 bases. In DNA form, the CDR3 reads TGTGCCAGCAGCGCCGTCCAGGGCGGAACTCTGAGAAACACCATATATTTT. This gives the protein CASSAVQGGTLRNTIYF. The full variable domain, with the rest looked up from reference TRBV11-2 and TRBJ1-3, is EAGVAQSPRYKIIEKRQSVAFWCNPISGHATLYWYQQILGQGPKLLIQFQNNGVVDDSQLPKDRFSAERLKGVDSTLKIQPAKLEDSAVYLCASSAVQGGTLRNTIYFGEGSWLTVV.

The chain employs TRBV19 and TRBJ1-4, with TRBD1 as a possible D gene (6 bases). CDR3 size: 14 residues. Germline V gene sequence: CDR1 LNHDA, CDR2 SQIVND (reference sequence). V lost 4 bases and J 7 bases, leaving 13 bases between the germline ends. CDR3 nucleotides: TGTGCCAGTAGTACCTCAGGGGTTGGTGAAAAACTGTTTTTT. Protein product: CASSTSGVGEKLFF. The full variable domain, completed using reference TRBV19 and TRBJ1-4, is DGGITQSPKYLFRKEGQNVTLSCEQNLNHDAMYWYRQDPGQGLRLIYYSQIVNDFQKGDIAEGYSVSREKKESFPLTVTSAQKNPTAFYLCASSTSGVGEKLFFGSGTQLSVL.

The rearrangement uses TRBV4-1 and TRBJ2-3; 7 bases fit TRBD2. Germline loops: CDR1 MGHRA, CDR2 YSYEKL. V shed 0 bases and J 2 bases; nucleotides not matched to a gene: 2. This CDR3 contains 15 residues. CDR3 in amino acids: CASSQDGLVTDTQYF. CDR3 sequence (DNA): TGCGCCAGCAGCCAAGACGGACTAGTCACAGATACGCAGTATTTT.

The CDR3 protein is CASSLKAGDRYEQYF. CDR3 DNA: TGTGCCAGCAGCTTAAAAGCGGGAGATAGGTACGAGCAGTACTTC. The V and J genes are TRBV7-2 and TRBJ2-7; 8 bases line up with TRBD2. Germline V gives CDR1 SGHTA, CDR2 FQGNSA. V was pared by 2 bases and J by 4 bases, with 7 bases of the junction left unmatched. This CDR3 comprises 15 residues.

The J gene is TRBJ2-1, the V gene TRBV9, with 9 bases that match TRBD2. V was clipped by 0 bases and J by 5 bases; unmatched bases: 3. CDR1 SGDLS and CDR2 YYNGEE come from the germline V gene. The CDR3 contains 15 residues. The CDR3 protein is CASSVGSSGNNEQFF. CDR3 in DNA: TGTGCCAGCAGCGTAGGTTCTAGCGGGAACAATGAGCAGTTCTTC.